This T cell receptor (beta chain) emerged from a study of cytomegalovirus exposure and HLA in healthy donors. PCR was performed using 60 Vbeta and 13 Jbeta primers. Using immunoSEQ multiplex PCR, the repertoire was profiled, and TCRdb retains in-frame clones only, with some absent. The table for this sample gives 100,000 to 150,000 clones. J was trimmed by 4 bases and V by 4 bases; bases with no gene match: 11. Germline V gives CDR1 LNHDA, CDR2 SQIVND (reference sequence). This CDR3 is built from 16 residues. The sequenced sample was PBMCs. The receptor comes from a man aged 18 to 30 in good health and CMV-seronegative. The chain is built from TRBV19 and TRBJ1-1; TRBD1 matches at 8 bases. The DNA of the CDR3 is TGTGCCAGTAGTAATAGCCAGGGGGCGCGTGGCACTGAAGCTTTCTTT. Translated, it gives CASSNSQGARGTEAFF. Full variable domain (remainder filled in from reference TRBV19 and TRBJ1-1): DGGITQSPKYLFRKEGQNVTLSCEQNLNHDAMYWYRQDPGQGLRLIYYSQIVNDFQKGDIAEGYSVSREKKESFPLTVTSAQKNPTAFYLCASSNSQGARGTEAFFGQGTRLTVV.